The 20 T cell receptor beta chains given below trace back to one sample, sequenced in a study of blood T cell repertoires in COVID-19. This table comes from immunoSEQ multiplex PCR, and its TCRdb copy is limited to in-frame clones, with some not included. The data hold over 45,000 clones, with 91% observed a single time. Sequencing was performed on peripheral blood. These receptors were collected from a human donor in a cohort sampled during active COVID-19.

The rearrangement joins TRBV9 to TRBJ2-1, with unresolved D. V was trimmed by 3 bases and J by 0 bases, leaving 13 bases between them. The CDR3 length is 16 residues. Germline-derived CDR1 and CDR2 are SGDLS and YYNGEE. The CDR3 DNA reads as TGTGCCAGCAGCGAAGGAGCGCATCTCTCCTACAATGAGCAGTTCTTC. Translated, it gives CASSEGAHLSYNEQFF.

CDR3 protein: CATSDARGSADTQYF. Written as DNA, the CDR3 is TGTGCCACCAGTGATGCCCGGGGGTCGGCAGATACGCAGTATTTT. The J gene is TRBJ2-3, the V gene TRBV24-1; a weak D match, TRBD2 (6 bases). V was shortened by 3 bases and J by 4 bases, with 13 bases between the two germline ends. Per the germline V gene, CDR1 is KGHDR and CDR2 is SFDVKD. The CDR3 contains 15 residues.

This chain links TRBV18 with TRBJ2-1; TRBD2 matches at 9 bases. Germline V lookup: CDR1 KGHSH, CDR2 LQKENI. V gave up 2 bases and J gave up 12 bases; unmatched junction bases: 2. This CDR3 region has 12 residues. In DNA, the CDR3 is TGTGCCAGCTCACCAGATAGCGGGGGGCAGTTCTTC. Translated, it gives CASSPDSGGQFF.

The V and J genes are TRBV14 and TRBJ2-2; TRBD2 aligns across 8 bases. CDR1 and CDR2 (germline): SGHDN, FVKESK. The length of the CDR3 is 16 residues. V dropped 3 bases and J dropped 3; count of bases not matched to a gene: 6. CDR3 nucleotides: TGTGCCAGCAGCCATTTGTCTAGCGGGTACACCGGGGAGCTGTTTTTT. This translates into CASSHLSSGYTGELFF.

The rearrangement joins TRBV27 to TRBJ1-2; D unresolved. Germline CDR1 and CDR2: MNHEY and SMNVEV (reference sequence). Trimming removed 0 bases from V and 0 bases from J, with 5 bases in between. The CDR3 loop spans 14 amino acids. CDR3 residues: CASSLSSTNYGYTF. DNA for the CDR3: TGTGCCAGCAGTTTATCGAGCACTAACTATGGCTACACCTTC.

The chain carries TRBV19 and TRBJ2-1; D is perhaps TRBD2 (7 bases). The CDR3 is made up of 14 amino acids. CDR1 LNHDA and CDR2 SQIVND come from the germline V gene (reference sequence). Trimming stripped 7 bases from V and 4 bases from J, with 14 bases between. The CDR3, as DNA: TGTGCCAGTATGGGGGGGGCGGGTTACAATGAGCAGTTCTTC. It codes for CASMGGAGYNEQFF.

The chain uses TRBV29-1 and TRBJ2-5; D call uncertain. CDR1 and CDR2 from the germline V gene are SQVTM and ANQGSEA. The CDR3 runs 13 residues. The V gene lost 1 base and the J gene lost 1 base, with 7 bases spanning the gap. The CDR3 region has the DNA TGCAGCGTTGAAGGGAACAGCCAAGAGACCCAGTACTTC. Its protein is CSVEGNSQETQYF.

J is TRBJ2-1 and V is TRBV5-6, with D perhaps matching TRBD1 (6 bases). The CDR3 totals 16 residues. Looked up from germline, CDR1 is SGHDT and CDR2 is YYEEEE. V was shortened by 1 base and J by 3 bases, with 14 bases between the two germline ends. CDR3 nucleotides: TGTGCCAGCAGCTTGTGGGCAGGGGCGATCTACAATGAGCAGTTCTTC. As protein: CASSLWAGAIYNEQFF.

V gene TRBV19 combines with J gene TRBJ1-1, with D perhaps matching TRBD1 (5 bases). The V and J ends lost 3 bases and 1 base respectively, with 6 bases between them. The CDR3 has 13 residues. Germline lookup yields CDR1 LNHDA and CDR2 SQIVND (reference sequence). The CDR3 protein is CASSMTENTEAFF. CDR3 sequence (DNA): TGTGCCAGTAGTATGACAGAGAACACTGAAGCTTTCTTT.

The rearrangement uses TRBV9 and TRBJ1-1; D is unclear. This CDR3 has 13 amino acids. The ends were cut back, 4 bases at V and 1 base at J, with 8 bases in the middle. The germline V gene encodes CDR1 SGDLS and CDR2 YYNGEE. DNA of the CDR3: TGTGCCAGCAGCCCGGTCCCGAACACTGAAGCTTTCTTT. It yields the protein CASSPVPNTEAFF.

This clone was observed a handful of times. The rearrangement joins TRBV6-5 to TRBJ2-1; the D is unclear. Between the trimmed V and J ends, which lost 0 bases and 4 bases, there was a span of 7 bases. In germline, CDR1 is MNHEY, CDR2 SVGAGI. The CDR3 totals 14 residues. In DNA, the CDR3 is TGTGCCAGCAGTTACTCGATCGGGTACAATGAGCAGTTCTTC. This codes for CASSYSIGYNEQFF.

To note about this clone: Germline is not matched at one junction end, which may reflect a read error. The rearrangement uses TRBV29-1 and TRBJ2-5; the D gene is possibly TRBD1 (5 bases). Germline V lookup: CDR1 SQVTM, CDR2 ANQGSEA. The CDR3 is 13 amino acids. CDR3 region: CSVDGQGPEAQYF. For the CDR3, the DNA is TGCAGCGTTGACGGGCAGGGCCCAGAGGCCCAGTACTTC. The whole variable domain, remainder taken from reference TRBV29-1 and TRBJ2-5, is SAVISQKPSRDICQRGTSLTIQCQVDSQVTMMFWYRQQPGQSLTLIATANQGSEATYESGFVIDKFPISRPNLTFSTLTVSNMSPEDSSIYLCSVDGQGPEAQYFGPGTRLLVL.

This rearrangement joins TRBV28 to TRBJ2-1, with 8 bases fitting TRBD1. Trimming took 4 bases from V and 4 from J; bases not matched to a gene: 15. From germline, CDR1 is MDHEN and CDR2 SYDVKM. This CDR3 comprises 18 residues. The CDR3 DNA follows: TGTGCCAGCAGTTCACGACTCAGGACAGGGAAAAAGTACAATGAGCAGTTCTTC. Translation: CASSSRLRTGKKYNEQFF.

The V call is TRBV18, the J call TRBJ1-2, with TRBD1 matching 9 bases. The V segment lost 1 base and the J segment 6 bases; nucleotides outside the gene matches: 0. Germline values: CDR1 KGHSH, CDR2 LQKENI. The length of the CDR3 is 13 residues. The CDR3 spells CASSPRQGDGYTF. CDR3 bases: TGTGCCAGCTCACCACGACAGGGGGATGGCTACACCTTC.

The chain couples TRBV29-1 to TRBJ1-5, with D perhaps matching TRBD1 (5 bases). Germline CDR1 reads SQVTM; CDR2 reads ANQGSEA. The CDR3 sequence is 16 residues long. The V end lost 4 bases, the J end lost 6 bases, and 22 bases lay between the germline ends. The CDR3 nucleotides read TGCAGCGTTGTCGTGCTTGGGGCTGTGGGACTTCAGCCCCAGCATTTT. This codes for CSVVVLGAVGLQPQHF.

The CDR3 protein is CASSFTGQGQPQHF. The CDR3 coding sequence is TGTGCCAGCAGTTTCACGGGACAGGGACAGCCCCAGCATTTT. The V gene is TRBV6-5, the J gene TRBJ1-5, with 9 bases identical to TRBD1. The V and J ends lost 4 bases and 7 bases, in that order; junction bases with no gene match: 5. This CDR3 spans 14 amino acids. Germline V gene lookup returns CDR1 MNHEY and CDR2 SVGAGI.

The chain links TRBV6-6 to TRBJ2-7; no clear D gene. Germline values: CDR1 MNHNY, CDR2 SVGAGI (reference sequence). Trimming took off 6 bases at V and 0 bases at J, with 12 bases between the two ends. The CDR3 consists of 14 residues. CDR3 amino acids: CASSPPVSSYEQYF. CDR3 nucleotides: TGTGCCAGCAGCCCCCCGGTGAGCTCCTACGAGCAGTACTTC.

The chain couples TRBV27 to TRBJ2-5; 9 bases are a match to TRBD2. The CDR3 length is 15 residues. Unmatched junction bases numbered 7, after V lost 3 bases and J lost 5 bases. CDR1 MNHEY and CDR2 SMNVEV come from the germline V gene (reference sequence). The CDR3 sequence: CASSFGGRARETQYF. The CDR3 bases are TGTGCCAGCAGTTTCGGCGGGAGGGCTAGGGAGACCCAGTACTTC.

The chain uses TRBV7-6 and TRBJ2-7, with TRBD2 matching 7 bases. Trimming removed 3 bases from V and 2 bases from J; junction bases left unmatched: 10. Germline V gene lookup returns CDR1 SGHVS and CDR2 FNYEAQ. This CDR3 has 16 amino acids. DNA for the CDR3: TGTGCCAGCAGCTTGGGGACGGGAGGCCTCACCTACGAGCAGTACTTC. Translation: CASSLGTGGLTYEQYF. Full variable domain (rest looked up from reference TRBV7-6 and TRBJ2-7): GAGVSQSPRYKVTKRGQDVALRCDPISGHVSLYWYRQALGQGPEFLTYFNYEAQQDKSGLPNDRFSAERPEGSISTLTIQRTEQRDSAMYRCASSLGTGGLTYEQYFGPGTRLTVT.

The chain couples TRBV6-2 or TRBV6-3 to TRBJ1-5; tentatively, D is TRBD1 (5 bases). Germline V lookup: CDR1 MNHEY, CDR2 SVGEGT. Trimming left V 2 bases short and J 1 base short, with 9 bases between. There are 15 residues in the CDR3. CDR3 sequence: CASSYARGSNQPQHF. In nucleotides, the CDR3 is TGTGCCAGCAGTTACGCCCGGGGGAGCAATCAGCCCCAGCATTTT.